The 19 T cell receptor beta chains below were found in one sample sequenced in a study of T cell repertoires in cytomegalovirus infection. For these receptors, no antigen is known. TCRdb reprocessed the reads with MiXCR, giving one entry per CDR3 protein. Of 450,000 to 650,000 distinct CDR3 sequences in the sample, almost 40% were seen once. This sample comprised cultured PBMCs, obtained from culture after CMV antigen stimulation. The receptors here all came from a human donor in good health (CMV status not recorded). Some clones in this sample may be carry-over from other donors' samples.

The gene calls are TRBV28 and TRBJ1-5; D ambiguous. Germline CDR1 is MDHEN and CDR2 is SYDVKM. Trimming took 4 bases from V and 0 from J, leaving 10 bases between them. The CDR3 loop spans 15 amino acids. The CDR3 spells CASSYPQDSNQPQHF. The CDR3 nucleotides read TGTGCCAGCAGTTATCCTCAGGATAGCAATCAGCCCCAGCATTTT.

This clonotype has more than one count but fewer than ten. J is TRBJ2-3 and V is TRBV12-3 or TRBV12-4; D unclear. The CDR3 length is 16 residues. V gave up 1 base and J gave up 6 bases, with 17 bases separating them. The CDR3 loop reads CASSLGALGVADTQYF. In DNA, the CDR3 is TGTGCCAGCAGTTTAGGGGCCCTAGGTGTCGCGGATACGCAGTATTTT.

The chain employs TRBV12-3 or TRBV12-4 and TRBJ1-2, with 7 bases identical to TRBD1. V gave up 5 bases and J gave up 8 bases; unmatched junction bases: 11. The CDR3 sequence is 14 residues long. CDR3 coding DNA: TGTGCCAGCAGTCCCAACAGGGGCCTAGTCGGCTACACCTTC. Its protein is CASSPNRGLVGYTF.

The V gene is TRBV7-2, the J gene TRBJ1-5, with 8 positions matching TRBD1. The V and J ends lost 1 base and 7 bases, in that order; junction bases with no gene match: 9. Per the germline V gene, CDR1 is SGHTA and CDR2 is FQGNSA. The CDR3 is 16 amino acids. The CDR3 region is CASSLEETGVGQPQHF. The CDR3 bases are TGTGCCAGCAGCTTAGAGGAGACAGGGGTCGGCCAGCCCCAGCATTTT. The full variable domain, its missing parts supplied by reference TRBV7-2 and TRBJ1-5, is GAGVSQSPSNKVTEKGKDVELRCDPISGHTALYWYRQSLGQGLEFLIYFQGNSAPDKSGLPSDRFSAERTGGSVSTLTIQRTQQEDSAVYLCASSLEETGVGQPQHFGDGTRLSIL.

This chain connects TRBV27 to TRBJ1-5, with TRBD1 as a possible D gene (6 bases). The ends were cut back, 6 bases at V and 7 bases at J, with 22 bases in the middle. CDR3 length equals 16 residues. CDR1 is MNHEY, CDR2 SMNVEV, per germline (reference sequence). The CDR3 nucleotides are TGTGCCAGCAGACCAGATGTGAGCAGGGGAGACCAGCCCCAGCATTTT. Translation: CASRPDVSRGDQPQHF.

V is TRBV12-3 or TRBV12-4 and J is TRBJ2-5; a possible D gene is TRBD1 (6 bases). The CDR3 contains 13 residues. The ends were cut back, 6 bases at V and 5 bases at J, with 13 bases in the middle. Here the CDR3 DNA reads TGTGCCAGCAGCCCAGGACAGTGGGAGACCCAGTACTTC. Encoded protein: CASSPGQWETQYF.

This clonotype came up a few times. The rearrangement joins TRBV7-9 to TRBJ2-7; perhaps TRBD1 as D (5 bases). Germline values: CDR1 SEHNR, CDR2 FQNEAQ (reference sequence). V was pared by 6 bases and J by 7 bases, with 10 bases between. This CDR3 comprises 11 residues. CDR3 coding DNA: TGTGCCAGCAGGCATAACAGGGAGCAGTACTTC. Translation gives CASRHNREQYF.

In its sample, this clonotype was seen many times. The chain joins TRBV28 to TRBJ2-1; no clear D gene. This CDR3 is 15 amino acids long. V was trimmed by 8 bases and J by 4 bases, leaving 18 bases between them. Germline-derived CDR1 and CDR2 are MDHEN and SYDVKM. The CDR3 loop reads CASGPLPTQYNEQFF. Written as DNA, the CDR3 is TGTGCCAGCGGACCCCTTCCGACACAATACAATGAGCAGTTCTTC.

A few counts support this clonotype. V gene TRBV4-1 combines with J gene TRBJ1-4; possibly TRBD1 for D (5 bases). Trimming left V 4 bases short and J 0 bases short, with 9 bases between. Germline CDR1 is MGHRA and CDR2 is YSYEKL. This CDR3 spans 15 amino acids. CDR3 in amino acids: CASSRGGATNEKLFF. The CDR3 region has the DNA TGCGCCAGCAGCCGAGGAGGGGCAACTAATGAAAAACTGTTTTTT.

This clonotype was seen a few times. This chain links TRBV18 with TRBJ2-1, with D maybe TRBD2 (5 bases). This CDR3 region has 14 residues. Germline V gene lookup returns CDR1 KGHSH and CDR2 LQKENI. The ends were cut back, 3 bases at V and 6 bases at J, with 12 bases in the middle. The CDR3 loop reads CASSPVLVGNEQFF. The CDR3 coding sequence is TGTGCCAGCTCACCCGTACTAGTAGGCAATGAGCAGTTCTTC.

The V gene is TRBV2, the J gene TRBJ2-5; 8 bases align to TRBD1. This CDR3 is 14 amino acids long. Germline lookup yields CDR1 SNHLY and CDR2 FYNNEI. J was trimmed by 2 bases and V by 6 bases; bases with no gene match: 5. The CDR3, as DNA: TGTGCCAGCAGGGTACAGGGGGTGCAAGAGACCCAGTACTTC. Translating gives CASRVQGVQETQYF.

This clonotype was recorded at least ten times. The chain has TRBV7-2 and TRBJ1-2; 8 nucleotides agree with TRBD1. Unmatched junction bases numbered 6, after V lost 5 bases and J lost 4 bases. The CDR3 runs to 14 residues. Looked up from germline, CDR1 is SGHTA and CDR2 is FQGNSA. The CDR3 is CASSPRTGIYGYTF. For the CDR3, the DNA is TGTGCCAGCAGCCCCAGGACAGGGATCTATGGCTACACCTTC.

This chain joins TRBV12-3 or TRBV12-4 and TRBJ1-4; 7 bases are a match to TRBD1. The length of the CDR3 is 16 residues. The junction had 6 bases not matched to a gene; V was cut back by 5 bases and J by 0 bases. CDR3 sequence: CASSDTGAATNEKLFF. DNA for the CDR3: TGTGCCAGCAGTGATACAGGGGCTGCAACTAATGAAAAACTGTTTTTT.

J is TRBJ1-1 and V is TRBV4-2, with D possibly matching TRBD1 (5 bases). CDR1 is LGHNA, CDR2 YNFKEQ, per germline. The CDR3 runs 13 residues. Trimming took off 0 bases at V and 6 bases at J, with 8 bases between the two ends. As DNA, the CDR3 is TGTGCCAGCAGCCAAGACAAGGGGTCTGAAGCTTTCTTT. Amino acids: CASSQDKGSEAFF.

The V call is TRBV25-1, the J call TRBJ2-1; D is perhaps TRBD1 or TRBD2 (5 bases each). V lost 6 bases and J 7 bases, leaving 19 bases between the germline ends. This CDR3 spans 15 amino acids. The germline gives CDR1 MGHDK, CDR2 SYGVNS. The CDR3 coding sequence is TGTGCCAGCAGAGACCCGGGACCAGCTGGGAATGAGCAGTTCTTC. This codes for CASRDPGPAGNEQFF.

The chain's CDR3 is CASSSTLDTEAFF. The CDR3 region has the DNA TGTGCCAGCAGTTCCACATTGGACACTGAAGCTTTCTTT. The gene calls are TRBV28 and TRBJ1-1; no definite D call. CDR1 and CDR2 from the germline V gene are MDHEN and SYDVKM. V gave up 4 bases and J gave up 3 bases, with 9 bases separating them. The CDR3 spans 13 residues. Drawing the rest from reference TRBV28 and TRBJ1-1, the complete variable domain is DVKVTQSSRYLVKRTGEKVFLECVQDMDHENMFWYRQDPGLGLRLIYFSYDVKMKEKGDIPEGYSVSREKKERFSLILESASTNQTSMYLCASSSTLDTEAFFGQGTRLTVV.

The CDR3 loop is CAISESTEVGEQYF. In DNA form, the CDR3 reads TGTGCCATCAGTGAGTCGACGGAAGTGGGGGAGCAGTACTTC. The gene calls are TRBV10-3 and TRBJ2-7; D ambiguous. The CDR3 covers 14 residues. Trimming pared 0 bases from V and 7 bases from J, leaving 13 bases between. CDR1 and CDR2 from the germline V gene are ENHRY and SYGVKD.

This rearrangement joins TRBV7-9 to TRBJ2-3; a possible D gene is TRBD2 (5 bases). The CDR3 totals 14 residues. The germline V and J ends were trimmed by 4 bases and 4 bases, with 12 bases remaining between them. Looked up from germline, CDR1 is SEHNR and CDR2 is FQNEAQ (reference sequence). CDR3 protein: CASSSRSGADTQYF. The CDR3 nucleotides are TGTGCCAGCAGCTCCCGGAGCGGCGCAGATACGCAGTATTTT.

As to this clonotype: The conserved final phenylalanine or tryptophan is absent from the CDR3, which likely points to a read error. This chain links TRBV7-8 with TRBJ2-1, with TRBD2 identical over 7 bases. The CDR3 sequence is 15 residues long. Trimming at V came to 5 bases and at J to 6 bases, leaving 10 bases not matched to a gene. Germline V gene data show CDR1 as SGHVS and CDR2 as FQNEAQ. CDR3 nucleotides: TGTGCCAGCAGCCACTTTGTGGGGGGGGTCAATGAGCAGTTCGTC. This codes for CASSHFVGGVNEQFV.